The sequence of this TCR beta chain was determined in a study of blood T cell repertoires in COVID-19 (TCRdb year 2020). Concerning the study at large: Samples covering the acute and convalescent phases of COVID-19 were provided by collaborators in the United States, Italy and Spain. The prospective study material was composed of cDNA or gDNA derived from T cells, B-cell-depleted T cells, or PBMCs. Subjects who had been exposed to COVID-19, were actively infected with it, or had recovered from it provided the deeply sampled blood TCRbeta repertoires that made up the dataset. The repertoires were made available in a free public database intended to serve as a resource for research on the immune response to SARS-CoV-2. Samples came from the ongoing ImmuneRACE study (first 160 participants) plus 1,254 subjects from 6 global collaborators. A de-identified subject ID, COVID-19 status, age in years and sex were almost always included in the sample metadata. Where HLA class I and class II types were available, the types were taken from metadata supplied by the sample provider, not from assay-based typing.

Beyond this particular receptor, the publication reports: The quantity of clinical and demographic metadata differed by source and by participant and was supplied without curation.

V and J are truncated by 5 bases and 3 bases respectively, leaving an intervening sequence of 21 bases. Reading from cysteine to phenylalanine, the CDR3 counts 17 amino acids. This entry keeps only the CDR3 DNA: 51 bases, framed from base 1. Via the germline V gene, CDR1 is LGHNT and CDR2 FRNRAP. TCRbeta CDR3 regions were amplified from genomic DNA by means of the immunoSEQ Assay, a bias-controlled multiplex PCR. For the original study's pipeline: The number of nucleated cells in each sample was estimated from the amplification of reference gene primers within the assay. To quantify the absolute abundance of each unique TCRbeta CDR3 rearrangement, sequence reads were collapsed and filtered. For each sample, productive Simpson clonality was calculated as the square root of Simpson's diversity index over productive rearrangements. As stored in TCRdb, this immuneACCESS dataset retains in-frame rearrangements with V and J assigned. A fraction of the clones does not appear; measured against another copy, unresolved V genes explain less than half of the discrepancy, and the remainder lacks a known reason. D and trimming were read from the DNA, whereas the V and J calls and clone size are those reported in that table. Within this sample are around 250,000 clones, with roughly 90% of them counted one time only. The leading ten clones occupy 6.2% of the sample.

Collaborating institutions collected whole blood in K2EDTA tubes following their own protocols. For TCRbeta analysis, collaborators shipped samples as frozen whole blood, isolated PBMCs, or DNA extracted from either of those sample types. As to this clone: Its antigen remains undetermined. Base quality data are lacking; no much larger clone is found one base away.

The sequence was obtained from a man in his sixties with acute or convalescent COVID-19. Material: peripheral blood. The rearranged segments are TRBV12-5 and TRBJ2-3; the D gene cannot be named for sure. The DNA sequence follows: TGTGCTAGTGGTCCTCCCTATACGGGTATTCGTACAGATACGCAGTATTTT. It translates as CASGPPYTGIRTDTQYF.